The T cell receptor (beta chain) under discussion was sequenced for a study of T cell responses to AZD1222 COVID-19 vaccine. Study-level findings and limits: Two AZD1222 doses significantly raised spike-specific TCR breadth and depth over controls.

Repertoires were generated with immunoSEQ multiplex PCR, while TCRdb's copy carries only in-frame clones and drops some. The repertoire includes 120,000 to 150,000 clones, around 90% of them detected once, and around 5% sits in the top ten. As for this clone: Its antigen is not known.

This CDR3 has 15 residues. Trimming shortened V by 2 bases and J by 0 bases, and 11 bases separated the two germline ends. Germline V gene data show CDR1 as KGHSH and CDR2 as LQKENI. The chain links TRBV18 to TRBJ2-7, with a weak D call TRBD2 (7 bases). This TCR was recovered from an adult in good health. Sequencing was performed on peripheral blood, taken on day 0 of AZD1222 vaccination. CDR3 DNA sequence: TGTGCCAGCTCACCAAGGGGGACTACCTCCTACGAGCAGTACTTC. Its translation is CASSPRGTTSYEQYF.